This TCR beta chain originates from a study of T cells after yellow fever vaccination. Overall study context: The SMART-Seq v4 Ultra Low Input method served to prepare the low-cell-number fractions.

This clonotype was seen a handful of times. Synthesis of TCR cDNA relied on 5'RACE template switching, which attached a universal primer site and UMIs. TCRdb fed the 5' RACE reads into MiXCR, producing one record per CDR3 protein. The sample lists some 99,000 distinct CDR3 sequences, less than 6% seen once, with roughly 39% in the top ten. J gave up 0 bases and V 6 bases, and 8 bases lay outside the gene matches. Per the germline V gene, CDR1 is ENHRY and CDR2 is SYGVKD. The length of the CDR3 is 16 residues. J is TRBJ1-3 and V is TRBV10-3; TRBD1 agrees at 7 bases. The source is a man aged 18 to 30 who received the YFV17D yellow fever vaccine. The material was CD8+ T cells sorted from PBMCs, obtained 10 days after the yellow fever booster vaccination. CDR3 loop: CAISLGQEPSGNTIYF. Here the CDR3 DNA reads TGTGCCATCAGCCTAGGACAGGAACCCTCTGGAAACACCATATATTTT.